This T cell receptor (beta chain) was identified in a study of T cells in localized non-small cell lung cancer (dated by TCRdb to 2018 to 2020). At the level of the whole study: The study analyzed T cell repertoires of hundreds of early-stage NSCLC patients, comparing tumors and uninvolved tumor-adjacent lungs. The cohort was made up of fewer than 250 treatment-naive NSCLC patients whose localized lung tumors had been resected. NSCLC patients had a mean age of approximately 66 years, and around 130 were male and 85 to 110 female. The research as a whole found: Longer overall survival was associated with higher blood T cell density, whereas shorter survival was associated with higher adjacent-lung clonality. Because the study design was exploratory, TCR variables were selected using unadjusted p-values without false-discovery rate correction. Uninvolved tumor-adjacent lung showed the highest T cell clonality, higher than tumor, which suggests more focused antigenic responses in the uninvolved tumor-adjacent lung. A median of roughly 50 of the top 100 tumor clones turned up in the paired uninvolved adjacent lung, and approximately 30 of those clones also ranked among the top 100 of that same adjacent lung. Because multi-region sequencing of the tumors was not done, intratumor heterogeneity could not be ruled out.

This clone appeared once. Its antigen is not yet known. Base qualities are not provided; no much larger clone lies one nucleotide away. At diagnosis, peripheral blood, uninvolved tumor-adjacent lung and tumor were collected and stored as a combination of fresh-frozen and FFPE material. For TCR repertoire profiling, blood samples were analyzed as peripheral blood mononuclear cells. The immunoSEQ Assay was used to sequence TCR beta CDR3 regions from DNA. The study's own analysis went as follows. To compute T cell density, TCR beta template counts were normalized to usable DNA, which was estimated by amplifying housekeeping genes. The preseqR package was used to estimate richness by extrapolating to 400,000 templates for PBMC samples and to 120,000 templates for tissue samples. Clonality was taken to be one minus Pielou's evenness. To identify tissue-enriched TCRs, differential abundance testing was run on productive amino-acid clonotypes with a minimum total count of 5 and an alpha of 0.1. Repertoire overlap between compartments was quantified with the Jaccard Index and Morisita Overlap Index. TCR beta CDR3s were clustered by GLIPH together with public tetramer-defined viral CDR3s, and at least three viral sequences plus V-gene enrichment were required for viral motifs. The immuneACCESS repertoire file appears here via TCRdb, limited to in-frame rearrangements. These files lack a portion of the clones; in checked studies, under half of the deficit traces to unresolved V genes, and the cause of the others is not known. Clonal size and the V and J genes are those of that table, whereas D and trimming came from the DNA. In this sample the table shows nearly 15,000 clones, around 85% of which occur a single time. The ten largest clones add up to roughly 4% of the sample.

From its cysteine to its phenylalanine, the CDR3 spans 16 amino acids. Only the CDR3 part of the read is kept: 48 bases, read in frame from the first base. The sequence is built from TRBV21-1 and TRBJ1-2; whether TRBD1, the table's D call, matches the DNA was not checked. TRBV21-1 is annotated as a pseudogene. The starting material was peripheral blood, obtained before any cancer treatment. The origin of this receptor is a woman aged 35-70 years with stage I lung adenocarcinoma. Here is the DNA: TGTGCCAGCAGCAATTCACAGGGGGCAGGACCTTATGGCTACACCTTC. Translated, this is CASSNSQGAGPYGYTF.